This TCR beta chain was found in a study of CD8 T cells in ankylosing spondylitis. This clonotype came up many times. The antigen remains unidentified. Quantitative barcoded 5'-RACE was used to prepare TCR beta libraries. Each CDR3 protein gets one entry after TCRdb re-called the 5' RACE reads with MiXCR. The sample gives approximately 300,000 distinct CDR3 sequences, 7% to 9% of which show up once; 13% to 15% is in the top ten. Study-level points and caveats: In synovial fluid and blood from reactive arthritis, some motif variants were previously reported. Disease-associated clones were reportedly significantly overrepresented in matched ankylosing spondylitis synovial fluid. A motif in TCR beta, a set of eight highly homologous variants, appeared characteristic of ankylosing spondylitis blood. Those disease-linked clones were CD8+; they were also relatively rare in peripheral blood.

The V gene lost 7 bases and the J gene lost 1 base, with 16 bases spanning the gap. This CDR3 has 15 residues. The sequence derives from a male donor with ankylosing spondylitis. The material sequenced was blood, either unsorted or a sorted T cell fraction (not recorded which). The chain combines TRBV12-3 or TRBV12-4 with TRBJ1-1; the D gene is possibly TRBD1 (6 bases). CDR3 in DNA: TGTGCCAGCACCTATGGGGGCAGGGCGAACACTGAAGCTTTCTTT. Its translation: CASTYGGRANTEAFF.